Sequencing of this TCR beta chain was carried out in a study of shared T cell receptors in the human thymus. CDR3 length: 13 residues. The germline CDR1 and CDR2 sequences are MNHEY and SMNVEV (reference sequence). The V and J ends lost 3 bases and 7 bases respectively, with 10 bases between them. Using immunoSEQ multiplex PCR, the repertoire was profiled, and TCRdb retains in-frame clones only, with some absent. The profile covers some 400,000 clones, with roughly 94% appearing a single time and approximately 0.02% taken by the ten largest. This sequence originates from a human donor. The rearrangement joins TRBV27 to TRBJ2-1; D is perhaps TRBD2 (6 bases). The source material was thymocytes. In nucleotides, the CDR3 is TGTGCCAGCAGTTTCGTCCGGGGGAATGAGCAGTTCTTC. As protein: CASSFVRGNEQFF.